This passage covers 10 T cell receptor beta chains from one sample sequenced in a study of monozygotic twins with inflammatory bowel disease. TCRdb re-called the 5' RACE reads; every CDR3 protein appears as one record, without DNA. The sample yields hundreds of thousands of distinct CDR3 sequences, of which the top ten take up roughly 2.2%. Sequencing was performed on blood. These TCRs come from a human donor with ulcerative colitis or Crohn's disease, or a healthy co-twin of an affected twin (not recorded which).

This chain links TRBV11-2 with TRBJ2-7; the TRBD2 assignment by TCRdb is unverifiable without DNA. The CDR3 has 14 amino acids. Germline V gene sequence: CDR1 SGHAT, CDR2 FQNNGV. The CDR3 reads CASSPAGAQLEQYF.

The V call is TRBV11-3, the J call TRBJ2-1; the D call of TRBD2 rests on TCRdb alone, since no DNA is present to check it. This CDR3 spans 15 amino acids. CDR1 is SGHNT, CDR2 YENEEA, per germline. CDR3 region: CASSLTGGPSDEQFF.

The chain has TRBV12-3 or TRBV12-4 and TRBJ1-1. The CDR3 spans 14 residues. CDR3 protein: CASRLGEEGTEAFF.

The rearrangement uses TRBV10-3 and TRBJ2-3; TCRdb designates TRBD1, a call that cannot be tested without DNA. The germline V gene encodes CDR1 ENHRY and CDR2 SYGVKD. The CDR3 length is 14 residues. The CDR3 protein is CAISDAGRADTQYF.

CDR3 region: CASSLAAVSDKATQYF. The chain employs TRBV5-5 and TRBJ2-3. Germline lookup yields CDR1 SGHKS and CDR2 YYEKEE (reference sequence). The CDR3 has 16 residues.

V usage is TRBV5-6 and J usage is TRBJ1-6; as DNA is missing, the TRBD1 call by TCRdb cannot be tested. The germline gives CDR1 SGHDT, CDR2 YYEEEE. This CDR3 is built from 17 residues. The CDR3 sequence: CASSLDPTGHLNSPLHF.

V usage is TRBV29-1 and J usage is TRBJ1-6. CDR1 and CDR2 (germline): SQVTM, ANQGSEA. The CDR3 contains 13 residues. CDR3 residues: CSVRLFEDSPLHF.

The chain recombines TRBV19 with TRBJ2-1; lacking DNA, the TRBD2 call made by TCRdb goes unchecked. The CDR3 spans 17 residues. CDR1 is LNHDA, CDR2 SQIVND, per germline (reference sequence). The CDR3 region is CASSLDSGVSSYNEQFF.

The chain employs TRBV27 and TRBJ2-3. CDR3 size: 13 residues. Germline CDR1 MNHEY, CDR2 SMNVEV (reference sequence). CDR3 amino acids: CASSGFRADTQYF.

The rearrangement uses TRBV10-3 and TRBJ2-2; the D call from TCRdb, TRBD2, cannot be confirmed without DNA. The germline gives CDR1 ENHRY, CDR2 SYGVKD. The CDR3 spans 17 residues. Here the CDR3 reads CAIYQVVAGGPTGELFF.